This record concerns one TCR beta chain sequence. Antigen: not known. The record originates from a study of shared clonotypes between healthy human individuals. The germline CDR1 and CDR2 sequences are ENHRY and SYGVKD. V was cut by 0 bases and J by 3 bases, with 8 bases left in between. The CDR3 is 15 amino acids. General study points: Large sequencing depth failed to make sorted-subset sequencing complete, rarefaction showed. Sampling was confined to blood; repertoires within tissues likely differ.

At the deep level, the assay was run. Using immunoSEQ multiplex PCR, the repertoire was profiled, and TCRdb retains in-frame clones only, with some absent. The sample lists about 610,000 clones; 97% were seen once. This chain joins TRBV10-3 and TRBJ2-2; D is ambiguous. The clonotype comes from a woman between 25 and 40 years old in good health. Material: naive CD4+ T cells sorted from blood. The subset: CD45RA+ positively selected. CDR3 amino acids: CAISESHRDTGELFF. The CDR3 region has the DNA TGTGCCATCAGTGAGTCCCATAGGGACACCGGGGAGCTGTTTTTT.